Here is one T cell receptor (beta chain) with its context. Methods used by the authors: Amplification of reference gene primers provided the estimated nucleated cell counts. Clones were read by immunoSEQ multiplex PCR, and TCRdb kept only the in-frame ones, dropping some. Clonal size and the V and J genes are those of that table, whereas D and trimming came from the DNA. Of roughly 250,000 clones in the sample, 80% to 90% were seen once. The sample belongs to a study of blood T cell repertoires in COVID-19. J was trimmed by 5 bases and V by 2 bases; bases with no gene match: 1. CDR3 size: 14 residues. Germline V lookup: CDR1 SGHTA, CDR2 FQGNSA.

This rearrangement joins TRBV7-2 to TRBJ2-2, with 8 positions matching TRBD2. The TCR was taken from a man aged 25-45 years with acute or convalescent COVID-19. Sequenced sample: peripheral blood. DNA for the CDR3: TGTGCCAGCAGCTTAAGCGGGAGTACCGGGGAGCTGTTTTTT. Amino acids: CASSLSGSTGELFF.